This is a list of T cell receptor beta chains from one sample in a study of cytotoxic CD8 clonotypes in ibrutinib-treated CLL. Produced via immunoSEQ multiplex PCR; TCRdb's table is partial and in-frame only. Among approximately 340,000 clones listed, roughly 71% were seen once. This specimen was PBMCs, taken after 36 months of ibrutinib treatment. These receptors were obtained from a human donor with chronic lymphocytic leukemia. The CDR3 runs from the conserved cysteine through the conserved F or W. The order of the fields is clone size, D gene, V gene, J gene, CDR3 protein, CDR3 DNA. A D gene is named only where the DNA matches it firmly. A clone size is listed for some rows: how often the clone was seen (once, few, many), or a class if it is expanded.

-	-	TRBV6-5	TRBJ1-2	CASSYSWRGANYGYTF	TGTGCCAGCAGTTACTCGTGGCGGGGGGCCAACTATGGCTACACCTTC
-	TRBD1	TRBV4-1	TRBJ1-5	CASSHPGQGGEGNQPQHF	TGCGCCAGCAGCCATCCGGGACAGGGCGGTGAAGGCAATCAGCCCCAGCATTTT
-	-	TRBV7-2	TRBJ2-7	CASSLSYYYEQYF	TGTGCCAGCAGCTTGAGTTACTACTACGAGCAGTACTTC
-	TRBD1	TRBV7-2	TRBJ2-6	CASNSAGGAGANVLTF	TGTGCCAGCAACTCCGCAGGGGGCGCTGGGGCCAACGTCCTGACTTTC
-	TRBD1	TRBV5-1	TRBJ1-6	CASSLQDRDNSPLHF	TGCGCCAGCAGCTTGCAGGACAGGGATAATTCACCCCTCCACTTT
few	-	TRBV19	TRBJ1-5	CASSIGSWSNQPQHF	TGTGCCAGTAGTATAGGTAGCTGGAGCAATCAGCCCCAGCATTTT
-	TRBD1	TRBV5-8	TRBJ1-2	CASFDRGQQGYTF	TGTGCCAGCTTTGACAGGGGGCAGCAAGGCTACACCTTC
-	TRBD1	TRBV12-5	TRBJ2-7	CASGFATGDRASYEQYF	TGTGCTAGTGGTTTTGCGACCGGGGACAGGGCTTCCTACGAGCAGTACTTC
few	-	TRBV19	TRBJ1-3	CASSIRNTIYF	TGTGCCAGTAGTATTAGAAACACCATATATTTT
-	-	TRBV28	TRBJ2-7	CASSLAAGDLGQYF	TGTGCCAGCAGTTTAGCAGCGGGCGACCTGGGGCAGTACTTC
-	-	TRBV7-9	TRBJ2-2	CASSPLFAGELFF	TGTGCCAGCAGCCCCCTCTTCGCCGGGGAGCTGTTTTTT
-	-	TRBV5-8	TRBJ2-4	CASSMGLSLAKNIQYF	TGTGCCAGCAGTATGGGGCTGAGTCTAGCCAAAAACATTCAGTACTTC
-	-	TRBV7-9	TRBJ2-3	CASSLAPGRPDTQYF	TGTGCCAGCAGCTTGGCGCCAGGGCGCCCAGATACGCAGTATTTT
-	-	TRBV5-1	TRBJ1-1	CASRLKSLVGSEAFF	TGCGCCAGCAGACTAAAATCCCTAGTAGGGTCTGAAGCTTTCTTT
-	TRBD1	TRBV10-2	TRBJ2-3	CASSPLGQGTDTQYF	TGCGCCAGCAGTCCTTTGGGACAGGGTACAGATACGCAGTATTTT
-	-	TRBV7-2	TRBJ2-7	CASSLPSNEQYF	TGTGCCAGCAGCTTACCCTCTAACGAGCAGTACTTC
-	-	TRBV6-5	TRBJ2-2	CASSYSLTGSGELFF	TGTGCCAGCAGTTACTCCCTAACAGGTTCCGGGGAGCTGTTTTTT
few	-	TRBV5-1	TRBJ2-2	CASMGETTGELFF	TGCGCCAGCATGGGAGAAACCACCGGGGAGCTGTTTTTT
-	TRBD2	TRBV18	TRBJ2-1	CASSRGLAGYYNEQFF	TGTGCCAGCTCACGAGGACTAGCGGGGTACTACAATGAGCAGTTCTTC
-	-	TRBV7-9	TRBJ1-4	CASSRRGSEKLFF	TGTGCCAGCAGCCGACGGGGGAGTGAAAAACTGTTTTTT
once	-	TRBV6-4	TRBJ2-1	CASSDSSTSSYNEQFF	TGTGCCAGCAGTGACTCGAGCACTAGCTCCTACAATGAGCAGTTCTTC
-	-	TRBV29-1	TRBJ2-7	CSVGRGVSYEQYF	TGCAGCGTTGGGAGGGGCGTCTCCTACGAGCAGTACTTC
-	-	TRBV2	TRBJ2-7	CASSDGEQYF	TGTGCCAGCAGTGATGGGGAGCAGTACTTC
-	-	TRBV10-3	TRBJ1-1	CAIRLENTEAFF	TGTGCCATCAGGTTGGAGAACACTGAAGCTTTCTTT
-	TRBD1	TRBV4-3	TRBJ2-7	CASSFGQGSYEQYF	TGCGCCAGCAGCTTCGGACAGGGGTCCTACGAGCAGTACTTC
few	TRBD1	TRBV27	TRBJ1-2	CASRPGTGHNYGYTF	TGTGCCAGCAGACCCGGGACAGGGCATAACTATGGCTACACCTTC
-	-	TRBV5-6	TRBJ1-2	CASSLFETVIYGYTF	TGTGCCAGCAGCTTGTTCGAGACGGTGATCTATGGCTACACCTTC
-	-	TRBV18	TRBJ2-7	CASSPPGETQYF	TGTGCCAGCTCACCACCGGGGGAGACACAGTACTTC
-	-	TRBV5-1	TRBJ1-2	CASSPEAGEVYGYTF	TGCGCCAGCAGCCCCGAGGCAGGGGAGGTCTATGGCTACACCTTC
-	TRBD2	TRBV5-1	TRBJ2-1	CASSLRLAANEQFF	TGCGCCAGCAGCTTACGCCTAGCGGCCAATGAGCAGTTCTTC
-	-	TRBV14	TRBJ1-3	CASSQRLPLNSGNTIYF	TGTGCCAGCAGCCAACGTCTCCCTTTAAACTCTGGAAACACCATATATTTT
-	-	TRBV28	TRBJ2-1	CASSFWGLGSNEQFF	TGTGCCAGCAGTTTCTGGGGGCTAGGGAGCAATGAGCAGTTCTTC
-	-	TRBV19	TRBJ2-1	CASSMGPFSYNEQFF	TGTGCCAGTAGTATGGGGCCGTTCTCCTACAATGAGCAGTTCTTC
-	TRBD1	TRBV15	TRBJ2-7	CATSRGGQGGYEQYF	TGTGCCACCAGCAGAGGGGGACAGGGGGGATACGAGCAGTACTTC
-	-	TRBV25-1	TRBJ1-5	CASSESLGSNQPQHF	TGTGCCAGCAGTGAATCTTTAGGAAGCAATCAGCCCCAGCATTTT
-	-	TRBV5-1	TRBJ2-2	CASSLEWGSTGELFF	TGCGCCAGCAGCTTGGAATGGGGTAGCACCGGGGAGCTGTTTTTT
-	TRBD2	TRBV29-1	TRBJ2-1	CSVELAGGRYNEQFF	TGCAGCGTTGAACTAGCGGGGGGGCGGTACAATGAGCAGTTCTTC
-	-	TRBV27	TRBJ2-2	CASYPVGAGDGDTGELFF	TGTGCCAGTTACCCCGTTGGGGCAGGGGATGGGGACACCGGGGAGCTGTTTTTT
-	TRBD2	TRBV5-4	TRBJ2-5	CASSPGLAGKQETQYF	TGTGCCAGCAGCCCGGGACTAGCGGGAAAACAAGAGACCCAGTACTTC
-	-	TRBV7-9	TRBJ2-7	CASSLSQSYEQYF	TGTGCCAGCAGCTTGTCGCAGTCCTACGAGCAGTACTTC
-	-	TRBV28	TRBJ2-4	CASSFSGIQYF	TGTGCCAGCAGTTTTAGTGGCATTCAGTACTTC
-	TRBD2	TRBV27	TRBJ2-7	CASSLTGGPSYEQYF	TGTGCCAGCAGTTTAACGGGAGGGCCGTCCTACGAGCAGTACTTC
-	-	TRBV7-8	TRBJ1-2	CASSPLRGEGYTF	TGTGCCAGCAGCCCCCTGCGGGGTGAGGGCTACACCTTC
few	-	TRBV27	TRBJ1-2	CASARGNFYGYTF	TGTGCCAGCGCGCGCGGGAATTTCTATGGCTACACCTTC
once	-	TRBV15	TRBJ2-2	CATRKRPGRGAEGELFF	TGTGCCACCAGGAAACGACCTGGCAGGGGCGCCGAAGGGGAGCTGTTTTTT
-	TRBD1	TRBV5-1	TRBJ2-7	CASSLKQGASYEQYF	TGCGCCAGCAGCTTGAAACAGGGGGCGTCCTACGAGCAGTACTTC
-	TRBD1	TRBV7-9	TRBJ2-5	CASSFRDRGQETQYF	TGTGCCAGCAGCTTCCGGGACAGGGGGCAAGAGACCCAGTACTTC
-	TRBD2	TRBV7-3	TRBJ2-2	CASSYSASGRARTGELFF	TGTGCCAGCAGTTATAGCGCTAGCGGGAGGGCCCGGACCGGGGAGCTGTTTTTT
-	-	TRBV5-6	TRBJ2-7	CASSPGNHYEQYF	TGTGCCAGCAGCCCCGGCAATCACTACGAGCAGTACTTC
-	TRBD1	TRBV9	TRBJ2-7	CASSARGQGYEQYF	TGTGCCAGCAGCGCCCGGGGACAGGGCTACGAGCAGTACTTC
-	-	TRBV6-1	TRBJ1-1	CASSPQVGEAFF	TGTGCCAGCAGTCCCCAGGTGGGGGAAGCTTTCTTT
few	-	TRBV6-6	TRBJ2-7	CASTVQGYEQYF	TGTGCCAGTACCGTTCAGGGCTACGAGCAGTACTTC